This T cell receptor beta chain was recovered during a study of neoadjuvant nivolumab and ipilimumab in lung cancer. Overall study context: Nivolumab 3 mg/kg was given days 1, 15 and 29, plus ipilimumab 1 mg/kg day 1 in combination. Findings of the study overall: Resected-tumor TCR richness correlated positively with pretherapy blood richness. Only a small number of samples underwent TCR sequencing.

CDR3 length: 15 residues. Germline V lookup: CDR1 SGHRS, CDR2 YFSETQ. V lost 3 bases, J lost 2 bases, and 14 bases lay in between. In the case of this clone: As yet, its antigen is unknown.

TCRdb keeps only in-frame clones here, not all; method: immunoSEQ multiplex PCR. The sample records fewer than 20,000 clones, approximately 87% being singletons. The chain joins TRBV5-1 to TRBJ2-5, with D perhaps matching TRBD2 (6 bases). This TCR came from an adult with non-small cell lung cancer. The sequenced sample was peripheral blood, obtained before neoadjuvant nivolumab, alone or with ipilimumab. The CDR3 region has the DNA TGCGCCAGCAGCTCGCTTAGCGGAGGTCAAGAGACCCAGTACTTC. This sequence encodes CASSSLSGGQETQYF. Variable domain in full (rest from reference TRBV5-1 and TRBJ2-5): KAGVTQTPRYLIKTRGQQVTLSCSPISGHRSVSWYQQTPGQGLQFLFEYFSETQRNKGNFPGRFSGRQFSNSRSEMNVSTLELGDSALYLCASSSLSGGQETQYFGPGTRLLVL.